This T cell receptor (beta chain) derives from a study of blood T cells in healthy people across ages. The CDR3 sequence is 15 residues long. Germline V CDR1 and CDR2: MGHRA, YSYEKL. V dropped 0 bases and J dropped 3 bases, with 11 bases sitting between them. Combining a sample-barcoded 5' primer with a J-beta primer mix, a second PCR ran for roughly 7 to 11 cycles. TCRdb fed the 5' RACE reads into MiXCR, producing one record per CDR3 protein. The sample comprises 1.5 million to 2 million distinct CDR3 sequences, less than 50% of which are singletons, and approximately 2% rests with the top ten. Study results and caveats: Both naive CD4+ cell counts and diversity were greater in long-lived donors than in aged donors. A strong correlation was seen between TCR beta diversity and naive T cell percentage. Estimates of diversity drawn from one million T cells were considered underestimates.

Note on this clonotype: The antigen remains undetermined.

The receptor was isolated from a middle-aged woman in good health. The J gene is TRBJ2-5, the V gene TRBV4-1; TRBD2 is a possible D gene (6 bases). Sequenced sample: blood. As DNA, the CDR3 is TGCGCCAGCAGCCAAGACGAGACTAGTGAAGAGACCCAGTACTTC. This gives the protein CASSQDETSEETQYF.